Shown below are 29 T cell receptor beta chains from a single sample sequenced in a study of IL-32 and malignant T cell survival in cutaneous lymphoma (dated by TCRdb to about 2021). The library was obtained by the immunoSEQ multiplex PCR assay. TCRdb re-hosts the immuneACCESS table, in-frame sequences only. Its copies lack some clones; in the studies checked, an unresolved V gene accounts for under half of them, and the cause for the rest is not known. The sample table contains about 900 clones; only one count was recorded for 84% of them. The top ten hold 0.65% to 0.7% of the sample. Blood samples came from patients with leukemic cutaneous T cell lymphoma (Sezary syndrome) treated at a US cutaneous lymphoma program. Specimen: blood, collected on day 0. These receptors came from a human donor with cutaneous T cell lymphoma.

The CDR3 DNA sequence: TGCAGCGTGCGGGGACAAGTCGATGAGCAGTTCTTC. Translating it yields CSVRGQVDEQFF. The chain has TRBV29-1 and TRBJ2-1, with D possibly being TRBD1 or TRBD2 (6 bases each). V gave up 6 bases and J gave up 8 bases, with 14 bases separating them. CDR3 length: 12 residues. Germline lookup yields CDR1 SQVTM and CDR2 ANQGSEA.

This CDR3 reads CASSSGTSHHTDTQYF. The CDR3 nucleotides read TGCGCCAGCAGCTCCGGGACTAGCCATCACACAGATACGCAGTATTTT. The rearrangement links TRBV5-1 to TRBJ2-3; 9 bases map to TRBD2. J lost 2 bases, V lost 3 bases, and 7 bases had no gene match. The CDR3 extends over 16 amino acids. The germline V gene has CDR1 SGHRS and CDR2 YFSETQ.

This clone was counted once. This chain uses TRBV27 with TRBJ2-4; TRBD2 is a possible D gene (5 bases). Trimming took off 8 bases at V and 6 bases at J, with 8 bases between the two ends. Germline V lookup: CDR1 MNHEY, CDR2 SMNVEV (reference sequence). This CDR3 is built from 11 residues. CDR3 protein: CASLRGNIQYF. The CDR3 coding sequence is TGTGCCAGCTTACGGGGAAACATTCAGTACTTC.

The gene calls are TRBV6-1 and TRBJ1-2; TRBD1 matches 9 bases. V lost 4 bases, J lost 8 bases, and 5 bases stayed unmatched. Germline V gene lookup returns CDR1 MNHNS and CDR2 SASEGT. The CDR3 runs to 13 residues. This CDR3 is CASSGDRGDGYTF. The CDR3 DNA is TGTGCCAGCAGTGGTGACAGGGGGGACGGCTACACCTTC.

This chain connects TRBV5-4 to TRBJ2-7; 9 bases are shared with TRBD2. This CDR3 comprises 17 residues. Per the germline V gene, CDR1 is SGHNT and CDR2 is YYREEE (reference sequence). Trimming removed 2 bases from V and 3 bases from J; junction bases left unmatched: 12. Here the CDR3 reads CASSFGSGGPKDYEQYF. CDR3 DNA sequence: TGTGCCAGCAGCTTCGGAAGCGGGGGGCCTAAGGACTACGAGCAGTACTTC.

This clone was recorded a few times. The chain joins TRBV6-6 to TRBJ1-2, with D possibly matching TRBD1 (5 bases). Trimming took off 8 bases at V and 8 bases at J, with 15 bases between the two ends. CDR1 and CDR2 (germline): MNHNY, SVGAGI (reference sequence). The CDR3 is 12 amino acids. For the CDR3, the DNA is TGTGCCAGCCGCCAGGGACTCTACGGCTACACCTTC. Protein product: CASRQGLYGYTF.

This CDR3 is CASSIAPRGALEAFF. In DNA form, the CDR3 reads TGTGCCAGCAGCATAGCCCCTCGGGGGGCCCTTGAAGCTTTCTTT. V and J are TRBV27 and TRBJ1-1; TRBD1 might be the D (6 bases). Germline V gene data show CDR1 as MNHEY and CDR2 as SMNVEV (reference sequence). The CDR3 is made up of 15 amino acids. V was trimmed by 6 bases and J by 7 bases, leaving 21 bases between them.

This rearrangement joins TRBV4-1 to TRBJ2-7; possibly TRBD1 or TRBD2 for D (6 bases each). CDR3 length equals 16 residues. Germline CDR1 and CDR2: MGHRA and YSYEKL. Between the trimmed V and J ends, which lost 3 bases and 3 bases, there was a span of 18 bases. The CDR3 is CASSHPGANRYYEQYF. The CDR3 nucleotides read TGCGCCAGCAGCCATCCGGGGGCCAACCGGTACTACGAGCAGTACTTC.

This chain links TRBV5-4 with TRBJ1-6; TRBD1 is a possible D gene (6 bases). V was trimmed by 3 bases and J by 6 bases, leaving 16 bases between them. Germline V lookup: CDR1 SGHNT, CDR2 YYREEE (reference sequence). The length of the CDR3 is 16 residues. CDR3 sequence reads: CASSWGGAGTNSPLHF. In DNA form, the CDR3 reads TGTGCCAGCAGCTGGGGGGGGGCCGGGACTAATTCACCCCTCCACTTT.

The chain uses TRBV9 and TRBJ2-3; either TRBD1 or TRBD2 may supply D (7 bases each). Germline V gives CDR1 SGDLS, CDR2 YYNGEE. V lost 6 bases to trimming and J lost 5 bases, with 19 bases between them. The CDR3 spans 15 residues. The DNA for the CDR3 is TGTGCCAGCAACCTCAGGGGGGGCGGTGGAGATACGCAGTATTTT. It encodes CASNLRGGGGDTQYF.

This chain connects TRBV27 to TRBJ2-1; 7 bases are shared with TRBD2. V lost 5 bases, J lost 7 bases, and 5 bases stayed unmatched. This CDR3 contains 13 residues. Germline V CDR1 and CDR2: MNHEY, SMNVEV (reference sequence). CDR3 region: CASSRGVLNEQFF. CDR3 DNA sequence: TGTGCCAGCAGTCGGGGGGTTTTGAATGAGCAGTTCTTC.

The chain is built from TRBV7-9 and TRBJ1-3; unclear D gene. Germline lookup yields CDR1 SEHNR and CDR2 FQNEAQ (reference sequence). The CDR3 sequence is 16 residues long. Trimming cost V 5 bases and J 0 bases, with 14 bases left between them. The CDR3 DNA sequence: TGTGCCAGCAGCATAACAAGATCCCGCTCTGGAAACACCATATATTTT. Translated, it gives CASSITRSRSGNTIYF.

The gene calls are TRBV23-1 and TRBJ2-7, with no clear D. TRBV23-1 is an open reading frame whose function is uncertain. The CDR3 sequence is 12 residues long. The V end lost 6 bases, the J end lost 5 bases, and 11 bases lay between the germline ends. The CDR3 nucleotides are TGCGCCAGCAGCCACTACCTCGACGAGCAGTACTTC. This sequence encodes CASSHYLDEQYF.

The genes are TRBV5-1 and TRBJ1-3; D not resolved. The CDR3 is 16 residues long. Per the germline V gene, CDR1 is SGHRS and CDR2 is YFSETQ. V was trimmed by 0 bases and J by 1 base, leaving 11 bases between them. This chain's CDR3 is CASSLGPVGSGNTIYF. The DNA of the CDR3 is TGCGCCAGCAGCTTGGGGCCAGTAGGGTCTGGAAACACCATATATTTT.

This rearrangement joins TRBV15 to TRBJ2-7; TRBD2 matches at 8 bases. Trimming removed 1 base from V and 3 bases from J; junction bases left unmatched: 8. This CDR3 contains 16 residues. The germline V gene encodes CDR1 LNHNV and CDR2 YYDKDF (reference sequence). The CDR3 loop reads CATSRGGGGSFYEQYF. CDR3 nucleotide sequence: TGTGCCACCAGCAGAGGGGGCGGGGGGTCTTTCTACGAGCAGTACTTC.

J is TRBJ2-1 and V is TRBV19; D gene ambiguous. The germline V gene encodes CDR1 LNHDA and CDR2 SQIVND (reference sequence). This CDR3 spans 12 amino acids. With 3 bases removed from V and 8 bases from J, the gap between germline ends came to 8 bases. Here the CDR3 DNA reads TGTGCCAGTAGTATGAGTTGGGATGAGCAGTTCTTC. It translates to CASSMSWDEQFF.

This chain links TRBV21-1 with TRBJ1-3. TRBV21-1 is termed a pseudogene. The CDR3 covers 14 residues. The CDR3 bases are TGTGCCAGCAGGCTACAACACGCACGAAACACCATATATTTT. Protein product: CASRLQHARNTIYF.

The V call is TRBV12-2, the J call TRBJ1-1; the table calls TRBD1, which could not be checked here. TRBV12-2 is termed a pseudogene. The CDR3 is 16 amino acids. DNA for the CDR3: TGTGCAAGTCGCACATTTTGGGCAGGGTCGAACACTGAAGCTTTCTTT. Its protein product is CASRTFWAGSNTEAFF.

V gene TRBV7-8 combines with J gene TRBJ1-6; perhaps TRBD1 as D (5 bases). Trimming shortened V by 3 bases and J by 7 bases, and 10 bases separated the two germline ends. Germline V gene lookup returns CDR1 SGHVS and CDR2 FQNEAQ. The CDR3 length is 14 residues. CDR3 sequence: CASSFLRANSPLHF. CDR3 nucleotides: TGTGCCAGCAGCTTCCTCAGGGCGAATTCACCCCTCCACTTT.

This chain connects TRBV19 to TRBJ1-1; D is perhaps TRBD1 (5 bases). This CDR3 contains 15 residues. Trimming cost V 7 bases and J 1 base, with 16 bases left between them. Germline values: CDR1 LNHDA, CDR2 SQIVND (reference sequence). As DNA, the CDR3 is TGTGCCAGTACCCCTTCCGGACACCCGAACACTGAAGCTTTCTTT. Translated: CASTPSGHPNTEAFF.

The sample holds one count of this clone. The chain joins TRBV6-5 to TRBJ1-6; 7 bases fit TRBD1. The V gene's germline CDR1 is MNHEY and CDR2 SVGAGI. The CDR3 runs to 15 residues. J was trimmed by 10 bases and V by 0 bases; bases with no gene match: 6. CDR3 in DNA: TGTGCCAGCAGTTACTCGGGCAGGGGGGACTCACCCCTCCACTTT. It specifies CASSYSGRGDSPLHF.

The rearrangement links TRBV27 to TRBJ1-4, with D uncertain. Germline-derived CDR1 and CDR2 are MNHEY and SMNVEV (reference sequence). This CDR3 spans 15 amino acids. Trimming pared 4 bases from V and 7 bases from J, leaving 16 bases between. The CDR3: CASSSGPVGSEKLFF. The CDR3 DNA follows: TGTGCCAGCAGTTCAGGCCCAGTCGGTAGTGAAAAACTGTTTTTT.

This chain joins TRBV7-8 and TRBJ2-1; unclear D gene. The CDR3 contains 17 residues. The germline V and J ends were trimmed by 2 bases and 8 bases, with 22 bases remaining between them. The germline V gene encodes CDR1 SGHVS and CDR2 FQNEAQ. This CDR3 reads CASSLPKWRPILDEQFF. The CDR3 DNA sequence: TGTGCCAGCAGCTTACCTAAGTGGCGTCCGATCCTCGATGAGCAGTTCTTC.

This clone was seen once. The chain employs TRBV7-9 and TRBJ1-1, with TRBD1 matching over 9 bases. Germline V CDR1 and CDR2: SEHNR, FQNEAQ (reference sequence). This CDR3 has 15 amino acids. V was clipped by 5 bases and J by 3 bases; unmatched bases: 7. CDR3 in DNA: TGTGCCAGCAGCCCCCCCGGACAGGGGCACACTGAAGCTTTCTTT. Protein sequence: CASSPPGQGHTEAFF.

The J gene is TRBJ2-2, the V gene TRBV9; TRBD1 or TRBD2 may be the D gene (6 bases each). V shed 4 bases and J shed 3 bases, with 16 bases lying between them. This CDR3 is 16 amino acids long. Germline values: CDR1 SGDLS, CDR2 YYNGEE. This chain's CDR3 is CASSRRGAQDTGELFF. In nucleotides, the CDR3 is TGTGCCAGCAGCAGAAGGGGGGCGCAGGACACCGGGGAGCTGTTTTTT.

The CDR3 spells CASSSGPLAGGHEQFF. CDR3 coding DNA: TGTGCCAGCAGCTCCGGCCCACTAGCGGGGGGGCATGAGCAGTTCTTC. V gene TRBV11-3 combines with J gene TRBJ2-1; 13 bases are shared with TRBD2. J lost 8 bases, V lost 4 bases, and 8 bases had no gene match. The CDR3 loop spans 16 amino acids. Germline V gene sequence: CDR1 SGHNT, CDR2 YENEEA.

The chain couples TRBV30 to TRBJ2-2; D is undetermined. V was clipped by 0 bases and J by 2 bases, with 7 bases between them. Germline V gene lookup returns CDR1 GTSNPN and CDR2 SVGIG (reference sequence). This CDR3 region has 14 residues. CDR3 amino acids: CAWSVHPNTGELFF. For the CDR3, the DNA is TGTGCCTGGAGTGTACACCCTAACACCGGGGAGCTGTTTTTT.

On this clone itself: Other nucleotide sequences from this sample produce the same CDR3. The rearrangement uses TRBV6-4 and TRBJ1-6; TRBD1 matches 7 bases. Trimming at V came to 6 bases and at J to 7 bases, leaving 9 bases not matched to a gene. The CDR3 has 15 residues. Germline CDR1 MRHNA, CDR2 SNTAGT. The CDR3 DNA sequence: TGTGCCAGCAGCTCTACAGGGGATTACAATTCACCCCTCCACTTT. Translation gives CASSSTGDYNSPLHF.

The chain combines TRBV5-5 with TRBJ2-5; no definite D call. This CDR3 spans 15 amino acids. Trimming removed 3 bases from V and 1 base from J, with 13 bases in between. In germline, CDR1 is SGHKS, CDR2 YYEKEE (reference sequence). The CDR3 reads CASSSPLTSQETQYF. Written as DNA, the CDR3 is TGTGCCAGCAGCTCCCCGTTGACATCCCAAGAGACCCAGTACTTC.